The TCR beta chain described here comes from a study of identical twins. With V trimmed by 4 bases and J by 6 bases, 3 bases remained unmatched. In germline, CDR1 is SNHLY, CDR2 FYNNEI. The CDR3 contains 14 residues. This clonotype has a count of ten or more. Its antigen is as yet unknown. Unique molecular identifiers were present on cDNA, and template switching added a universal primer site. TCRdb re-derived calls from the 5' RACE reads in MiXCR, one entry per CDR3 protein. The table lists about 150,000 distinct CDR3 sequences, around 3.4% of them singletons. Study-wide points: Whereas memory repertoires showed no such difference, abundant cord blood beta clonotypes carried fewer insertions. Partial confounding of zero-insertion analyses by invariant MAIT and iNKT cells was possible.

This rearrangement joins TRBV2 to TRBJ2-2; the match to TRBD1 covers 9 bases. The sample consisted of memory T cells sorted from blood. This TCR came from a man aged 18 to 35 in good health. The CDR3 nucleotides read TGTGCCAGCAGTGGGGGACAGGGACCCGGGGAGCTGTTTTTT. It encodes CASSGGQGPGELFF.